The 8 T cell receptor beta chains presented below share a single source sample, sequenced in a study of shared clonotypes between healthy human individuals. CD45RO-negative, CCR7-selected cells formed the naive CD8 fraction, which excluded terminally differentiated effector memory CD45RA+ cells. Sequencing used immunoSEQ multiplex PCR; TCRdb keeps in-frame clones, though not all of them. The sample comprises about 2,200,000 clones, just over 90% of which are singletons, and under 2% rests with the top ten. The specimen sequenced was naive CD8+ T cells from PBMCs. All receptors come from a man aged 18 to 35 in good health. Some clones in this sample may be carry-over from other donors' samples.

This clone has just one count. This rearrangement joins TRBV9 to TRBJ2-3; no reliable D call. The CDR3 has 14 amino acids. V was pared by 4 bases and J by 2 bases, with 11 bases between. Looked up from germline, CDR1 is SGDLS and CDR2 is YYNGEE. CDR3 sequence (DNA): TGTGCCAGCAGCATCGGGCGGACCACAGATACGCAGTATTTT. Translating gives CASSIGRTTDTQYF.

The chain employs TRBV27 and TRBJ2-2; 8 bases are a match to TRBD2. With V trimmed by 2 bases and J by 4 bases, 6 bases remained unmatched. The CDR3 is 16 amino acids. Germline values: CDR1 MNHEY, CDR2 SMNVEV (reference sequence). The CDR3 sequence: CASSLIFRGGTGELFF. CDR3 coding DNA: TGTGCCAGCAGTTTAATCTTCCGGGGGGGCACCGGGGAGCTGTTTTTT.

The chain combines TRBV18 with TRBJ2-5; 14 bases align to TRBD2. The V and J ends lost 3 bases and 4 bases, in that order; junction bases with no gene match: 4. The CDR3 has 16 residues. CDR1 is KGHSH and CDR2 is LQKENI in the germline V gene. CDR3 sequence: CASSPTSGRVPETQYF. The CDR3 DNA is TGTGCCAGCTCACCGACTAGCGGGAGGGTCCCAGAGACCCAGTACTTC.

V is TRBV9 and J is TRBJ1-2; D possibly corresponds to TRBD1 (6 bases). The CDR3 sequence is 15 residues long. CDR1 SGDLS and CDR2 YYNGEE come from the germline V gene. The ends were cut back, 2 bases at V and 0 bases at J, with 11 bases in the middle. The CDR3 spells CASSVGGATNYGYTF. The CDR3 nucleotides are TGTGCCAGCAGCGTCGGGGGGGCTACTAACTATGGCTACACCTTC.

The chain has TRBV10-3 and TRBJ1-5; D is perhaps TRBD1 (5 bases). The CDR3 totals 18 residues. V lost 10 bases, J lost 5 bases, and 30 bases lay in between. Germline V gives CDR1 ENHRY, CDR2 SYGVKD. CDR3 nucleotides: TGTGCCACACTTCCGACCCACAACGTTGGGGGTGTCGATCAGCCCCAGCATTTT. Protein sequence: CATLPTHNVGGVDQPQHF.

This chain connects TRBV7-2 to TRBJ2-5; D is undetermined. V was trimmed by 5 bases and J by 3 bases, leaving 13 bases between them. Germline values: CDR1 SGHTA, CDR2 FQGNSA. CDR3 length: 14 residues. This CDR3 reads CASSETTRKETQYF. CDR3 nucleotide sequence: TGTGCCAGCAGCGAGACGACAAGAAAAGAGACCCAGTACTTC.

The chain links TRBV5-1 to TRBJ2-1; 7 bases match TRBD2. Losses at the gene ends were 7 bases for V and 4 bases for J; bases not matched to a gene: 5. The CDR3 spans 13 residues. Germline CDR1 SGHRS, CDR2 YFSETQ. The CDR3 bases are TGCGCCAGCGGTCCAGCGGGGTACAATGAGCAGTTCTTC. Translated: CASGPAGYNEQFF. Complete variable domain (other parts from reference TRBV5-1 and TRBJ2-1): KAGVTQTPRYLIKTRGQQVTLSCSPISGHRSVSWYQQTPGQGLQFLFEYFSETQRNKGNFPGRFSGRQFSNSRSEMNVSTLELGDSALYLCASGPAGYNEQFFGPGTRLTVL.

The chain joins TRBV7-8 to TRBJ1-1; 7 positions match TRBD1. CDR1 SGHVS and CDR2 FQNEAQ come from the germline V gene. With 5 bases clipped from V and 0 bases from J, the junction kept 6 bases outside the gene matches. This CDR3 region has 15 residues. CDR3 bases: TGTGCCAGCAGCGGGGGGGGACAGTTGAACACTGAAGCTTTCTTT. Translating it yields CASSGGGQLNTEAFF.